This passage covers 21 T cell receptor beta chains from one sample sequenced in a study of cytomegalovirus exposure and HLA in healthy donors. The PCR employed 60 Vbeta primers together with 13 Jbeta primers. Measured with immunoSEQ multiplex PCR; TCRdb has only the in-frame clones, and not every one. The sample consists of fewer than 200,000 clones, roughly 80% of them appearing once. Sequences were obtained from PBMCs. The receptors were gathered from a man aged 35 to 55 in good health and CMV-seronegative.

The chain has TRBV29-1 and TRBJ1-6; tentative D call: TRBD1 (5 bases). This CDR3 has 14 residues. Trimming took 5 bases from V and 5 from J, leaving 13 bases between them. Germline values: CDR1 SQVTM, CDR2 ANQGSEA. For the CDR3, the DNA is TGCAGCGTTACGCAGGGTTTACATAATTCACCCCTCCACTTT. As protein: CSVTQGLHNSPLHF.

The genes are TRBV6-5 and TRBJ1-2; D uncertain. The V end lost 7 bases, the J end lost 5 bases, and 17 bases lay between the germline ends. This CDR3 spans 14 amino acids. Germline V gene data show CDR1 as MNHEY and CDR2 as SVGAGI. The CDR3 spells CASTARERGYGYTF. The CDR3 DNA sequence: TGTGCCAGCACTGCGAGGGAACGAGGGTATGGCTACACCTTC.

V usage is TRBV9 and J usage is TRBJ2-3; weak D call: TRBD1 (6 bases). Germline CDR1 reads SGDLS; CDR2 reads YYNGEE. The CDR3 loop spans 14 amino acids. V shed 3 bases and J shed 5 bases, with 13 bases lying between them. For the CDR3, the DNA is TGTGCCAGCAGCGCGAAGGGGGTAGAAGATACGCAGTATTTT. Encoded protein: CASSAKGVEDTQYF.

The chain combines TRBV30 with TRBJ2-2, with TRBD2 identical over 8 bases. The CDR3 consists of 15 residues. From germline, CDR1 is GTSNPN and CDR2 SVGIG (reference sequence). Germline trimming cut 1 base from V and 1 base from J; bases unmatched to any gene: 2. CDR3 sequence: CAWSAGGLNTGELFF. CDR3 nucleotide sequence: TGTGCCTGGAGTGCGGGGGGGCTGAACACCGGGGAGCTGTTTTTT. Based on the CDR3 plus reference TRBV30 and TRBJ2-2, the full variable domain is SQTIHQWPATLVQPVGSPLSLECTVEGTSNPNLYWYRQAAGRGLQLLFYSVGIGQISSEVPQNLSASRPQDRQFILSSKKLLLSDSGFYLCAWSAGGLNTGELFFGEGSRLTVL.

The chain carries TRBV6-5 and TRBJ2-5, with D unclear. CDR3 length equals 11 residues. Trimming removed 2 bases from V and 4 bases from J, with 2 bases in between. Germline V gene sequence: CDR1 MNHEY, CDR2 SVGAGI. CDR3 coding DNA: TGTGCCAGCAGTTACCTAGAGACCCAGTACTTC. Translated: CASSYLETQYF.

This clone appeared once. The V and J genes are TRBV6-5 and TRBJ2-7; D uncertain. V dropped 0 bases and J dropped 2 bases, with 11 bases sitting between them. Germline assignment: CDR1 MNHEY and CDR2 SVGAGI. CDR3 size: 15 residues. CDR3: CASSYSKFQTYEQYF. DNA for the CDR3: TGTGCCAGCAGTTACTCGAAATTTCAGACCTACGAGCAGTACTTC.

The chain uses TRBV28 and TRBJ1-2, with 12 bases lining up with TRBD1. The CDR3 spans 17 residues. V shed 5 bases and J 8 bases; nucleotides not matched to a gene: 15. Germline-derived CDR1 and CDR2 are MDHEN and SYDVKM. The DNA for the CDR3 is TGTGCCAGCAGTATACATCTCCGGGACAGGGGGCCGGGGGGCTACACCTTC. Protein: CASSIHLRDRGPGGYTF.

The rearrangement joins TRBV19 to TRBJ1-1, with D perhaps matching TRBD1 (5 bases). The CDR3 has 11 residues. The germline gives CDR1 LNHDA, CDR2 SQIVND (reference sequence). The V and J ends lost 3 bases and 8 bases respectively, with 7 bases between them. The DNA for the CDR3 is TGTGCCAGTAGTATTGGGGGGGAAGCTTTCTTT. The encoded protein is CASSIGGEAFF.

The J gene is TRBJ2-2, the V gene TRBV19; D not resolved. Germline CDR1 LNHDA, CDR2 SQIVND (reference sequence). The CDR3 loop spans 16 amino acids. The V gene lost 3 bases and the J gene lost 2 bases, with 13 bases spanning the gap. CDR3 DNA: TGTGCCAGTAGTATTCTCCATCTACGCAACACCGGGGAGCTGTTTTTT. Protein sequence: CASSILHLRNTGELFF.

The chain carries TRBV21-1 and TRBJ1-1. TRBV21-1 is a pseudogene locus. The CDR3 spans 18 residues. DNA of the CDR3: TGTGCCAGCAGCACCGGGGGGGAGGGGCCGGAAATGAACACTGAAGCTTTCTTT. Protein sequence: CASSTGGEGPEMNTEAFF.

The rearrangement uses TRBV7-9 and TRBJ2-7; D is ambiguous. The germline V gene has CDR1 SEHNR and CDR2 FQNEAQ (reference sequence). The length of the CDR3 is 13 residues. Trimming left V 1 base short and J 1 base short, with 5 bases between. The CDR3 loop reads CASSLGYSYEQYF. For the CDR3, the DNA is TGTGCCAGCAGCTTAGGCTATTCCTACGAGCAGTACTTC.

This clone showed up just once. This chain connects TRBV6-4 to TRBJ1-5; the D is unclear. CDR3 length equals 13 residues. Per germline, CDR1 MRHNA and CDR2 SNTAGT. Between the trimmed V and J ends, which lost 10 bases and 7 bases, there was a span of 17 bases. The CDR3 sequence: CANYVTKGQPQHF. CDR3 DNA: TGTGCCAACTACGTAACCAAAGGCCAGCCCCAGCATTTT.

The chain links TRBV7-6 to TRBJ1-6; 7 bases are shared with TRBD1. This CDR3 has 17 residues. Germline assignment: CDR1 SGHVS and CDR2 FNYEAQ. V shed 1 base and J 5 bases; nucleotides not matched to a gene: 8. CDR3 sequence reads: CASSLEPGQEHNSPLHF. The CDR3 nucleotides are TGTGCCAGCAGCTTAGAGCCTGGACAGGAGCATAATTCACCCCTCCACTTT.

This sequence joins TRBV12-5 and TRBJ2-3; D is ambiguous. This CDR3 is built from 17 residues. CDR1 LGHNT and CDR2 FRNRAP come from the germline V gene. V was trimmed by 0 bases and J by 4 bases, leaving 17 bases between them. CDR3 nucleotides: TGTGCTAGTGGTTTGGTACGGTCCAGGATTGGTGCAGATACGCAGTATTTT. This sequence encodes CASGLVRSRIGADTQYF.

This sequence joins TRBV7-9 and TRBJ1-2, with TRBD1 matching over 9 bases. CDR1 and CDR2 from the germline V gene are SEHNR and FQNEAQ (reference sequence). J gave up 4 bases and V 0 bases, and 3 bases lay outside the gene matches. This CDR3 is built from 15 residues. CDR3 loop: CASSLAGQGLYGYTF. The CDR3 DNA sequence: TGTGCCAGCAGCTTAGCGGGACAGGGTCTCTATGGCTACACCTTC.

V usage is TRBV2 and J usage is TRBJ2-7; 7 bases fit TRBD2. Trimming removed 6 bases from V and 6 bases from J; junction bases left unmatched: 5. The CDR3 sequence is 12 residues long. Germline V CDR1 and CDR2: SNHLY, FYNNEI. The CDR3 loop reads CASRGGVVEQYF. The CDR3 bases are TGTGCCAGCAGGGGGGGGGTCGTCGAGCAGTACTTC.

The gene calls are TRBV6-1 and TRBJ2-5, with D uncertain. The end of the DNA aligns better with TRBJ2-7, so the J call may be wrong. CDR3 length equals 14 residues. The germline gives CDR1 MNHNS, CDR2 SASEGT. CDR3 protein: CASSEKFEVYEQYF. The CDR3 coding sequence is TGTGCCAGCAGTGAAAAGTTCGAGGTCTACGAGCAGTACTTC.

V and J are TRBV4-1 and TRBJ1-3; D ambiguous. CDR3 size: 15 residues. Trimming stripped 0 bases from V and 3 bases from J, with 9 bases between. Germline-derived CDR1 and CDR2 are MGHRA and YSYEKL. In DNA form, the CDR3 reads TGCGCCAGCAGCCAAGATCTACTAGTTGGAAACACCATATATTTT. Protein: CASSQDLLVGNTIYF.

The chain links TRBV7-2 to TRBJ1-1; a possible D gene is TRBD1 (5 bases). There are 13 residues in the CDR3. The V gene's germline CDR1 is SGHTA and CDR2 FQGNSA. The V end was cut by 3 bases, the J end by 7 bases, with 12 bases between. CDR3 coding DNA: TGTGCCAGCAGCTTGGGGGGTAGGGTTGAAGCTTTCTTT. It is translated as CASSLGGRVEAFF.

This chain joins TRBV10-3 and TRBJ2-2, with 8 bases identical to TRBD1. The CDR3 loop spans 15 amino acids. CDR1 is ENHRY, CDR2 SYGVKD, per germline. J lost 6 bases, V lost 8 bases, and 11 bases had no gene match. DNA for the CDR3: TGTGCCATCCCCCTTGACAGGGGAGAATCCGGGGAGCTGTTTTTT. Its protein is CAIPLDRGESGELFF.

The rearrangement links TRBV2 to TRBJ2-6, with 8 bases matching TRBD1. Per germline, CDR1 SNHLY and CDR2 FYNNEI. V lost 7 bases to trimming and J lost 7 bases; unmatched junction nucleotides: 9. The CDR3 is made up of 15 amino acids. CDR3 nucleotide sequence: TGTGCCAGCACCGGACAGGGTAATTTAGCCAACGTCCTGACTTTC. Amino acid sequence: CASTGQGNLANVLTF.